The next 13 T cell receptor beta chains were all read from a single sample in a study of Ad26.COV2.S vaccination and SARS-CoV-2 variants. Treatment here: about 20 received Ad26.COV2.S at low or high dose, single or two shots; 5 received placebo; per-sample allocation not given. Material that was analyzed had been drawn on day 63 after the first vaccine or placebo injection. Sequenced by immunoSEQ multiplex PCR; TCRdb stores in-frame clones only, minus some. The sample comprises 400,000 to 450,000 clones, around 91% of which are singletons, and approximately 4.3% rests with the top ten. The starting material was peripheral blood, obtained in a trial of Ad26.COV2.S vaccine versus placebo. The receptor set was obtained from a person between 18 and 60 years old who received the Ad26.COV2.S COVID-19 vaccine or a placebo.

CDR3 nucleotides: TGTGCCAGTAGTACTTGGGGACAGACAAGCAATCAGCCCCAGCATTTT. This sequence encodes CASSTWGQTSNQPQHF. The chain has TRBV19 and TRBJ1-5; 7 bases are a match to TRBD1. Germline lookup yields CDR1 LNHDA and CDR2 SQIVND (reference sequence). The CDR3 loop spans 16 amino acids. V shed 4 bases, J shed 1 base, and the junction held 7 bases outside the gene matches.

CDR3 sequence (DNA): TGTGCCAGCAGTTTCCATTTAGGACAGGGCCACGAGCAGTACTTC. It specifies CASSFHLGQGHEQYF. J is TRBJ2-7 and V is TRBV6-2 or TRBV6-3, with 8 bases identical to TRBD1. The trim removed 4 bases at V and 5 bases at J, leaving 10 bases unmatched. CDR1 and CDR2 (germline): MNHEY, SVGEGT. This CDR3 contains 15 residues.

The chain employs TRBV24-1 and TRBJ2-7; no reliable D call. CDR3 length equals 13 residues. Trimming removed 0 bases from V and 2 bases from J, with 4 bases in between. The germline V gene has CDR1 KGHDR and CDR2 SFDVKD. CDR3 sequence: CATSDLYTYEQYF. The CDR3 DNA reads as TGTGCCACCAGTGATTTGTACACCTACGAGCAGTACTTC.

The chain carries TRBV19 and TRBJ2-1, with D possibly matching TRBD2 (5 bases). CDR3 size: 14 residues. CDR1 is LNHDA, CDR2 SQIVND, per germline (reference sequence). With 6 bases removed from V and 2 bases from J, the gap between germline ends came to 11 bases. CDR3 region: CASRTERTYNEQFF. CDR3 DNA sequence: TGTGCCAGTAGAACTGAGCGGACCTACAATGAGCAGTTCTTC.

This chain connects TRBV14 to TRBJ1-6; D is unclear. Between the trimmed V and J ends, which lost 0 bases and 6 bases, there was a span of 15 bases. Germline values: CDR1 SGHDN, CDR2 FVKESK. The CDR3 runs 17 residues. The CDR3 region is CASSQESPLNFNSPLHF. In nucleotides, the CDR3 is TGTGCCAGCAGCCAAGAAAGTCCCCTCAATTTTAATTCACCCCTCCACTTT.

V usage is TRBV10-3 and J usage is TRBJ1-3; TRBD1 might be the D (5 bases). Between the trimmed V and J ends, which lost 2 bases and 4 bases, there was a span of 12 bases. CDR3 length equals 15 residues. The germline V gene has CDR1 ENHRY and CDR2 SYGVKD. This chain's CDR3 is CAISEGDLAGNTIYF. CDR3 DNA: TGTGCCATCAGTGAGGGGGACCTTGCAGGAAACACCATATATTTT.

In its sample, this clone was seen a few times. The J gene is TRBJ2-2, the V gene TRBV2; D is ambiguous. V lost 8 bases and J 0 bases, leaving 10 bases between the germline ends. CDR3 size: 14 residues. Germline assignment: CDR1 SNHLY and CDR2 FYNNEI. This chain's CDR3 is CASGLASNTGELFF. The CDR3 DNA sequence: TGTGCCAGCGGTCTGGCCTCGAACACCGGGGAGCTGTTTTTT.

The V and J genes are TRBV28 and TRBJ1-5, with a tentative D call TRBD1 (6 bases). The V and J ends lost 6 bases and 2 bases respectively, with 14 bases between them. CDR3 length equals 15 residues. Germline V CDR1 and CDR2: MDHEN, SYDVKM. The DNA of the CDR3 is TGTGCCAGCAGGATAACAGGGCTCGGCAATCAGCCCCAGCATTTT. Its protein product is CASRITGLGNQPQHF.

This clone showed up just once. J is TRBJ2-1 and V is TRBV5-1; D is undetermined. Trimming shortened V by 0 bases and J by 10 bases, and 5 bases separated the two germline ends. The germline CDR1 and CDR2 sequences are SGHRS and YFSETQ. The CDR3 sequence is 11 residues long. In nucleotides, the CDR3 is TGCGCCAGCAGCTTGGCTTTGGAGCAGTTCTTC. Residues: CASSLALEQFF.

This chain joins TRBV23-1 and TRBJ2-3; 7 bases line up with TRBD2. TRBV23-1 is treated as an ORF (open reading frame) with a function not yet certain. The CDR3 covers 20 residues. V shed 3 bases, J shed 0 bases, and the junction held 18 bases outside the gene matches. CDR3 coding DNA: TGCGCCAGCAGTCAGCCACCGTTGAAGCGGGGTAAGACTAGCACAGATACGCAGTATTTT. Its protein product is CASSQPPLKRGKTSTDTQYF.

CDR3 bases: TGCGCCAGCAACATAAGGGGACTAGCGGGAGGAAGTACCGGGGAGCTGTTTTTT. Translating it yields CASNIRGLAGGSTGELFF. The chain links TRBV23-1 to TRBJ2-2; TRBD2 aligns across 15 bases. TRBV23-1 has ORF status, its function being uncertain. The CDR3 is 18 residues long. Losses at the gene ends were 7 bases for V and 5 bases for J; bases not matched to a gene: 11.

The J gene is TRBJ2-1, the V gene TRBV7-6, with D maybe TRBD2 (6 bases). V lost 4 bases, J lost 10 bases, and 17 bases lay in between. There are 14 residues in the CDR3. Germline CDR1 reads SGHVS; CDR2 reads FNYEAQ. In DNA, the CDR3 is TGTGCCAGCAGCTCTCTAAGCGGGTCTCGGGAGCAGTTCTTC. Residues: CASSSLSGSREQFF.

The rearrangement joins TRBV5-4 to TRBJ2-1, with 10 bases matching TRBD2. In germline, CDR1 is SGHNT, CDR2 YYREEE (reference sequence). This CDR3 has 13 residues. The DNA of the CDR3 is TGTGCTCCTGGGGAGCGGGGGGGAAATGAGCAGTTCTTC. Translation: CAPGERGGNEQFF.